This is a list of T cell receptor beta chains from one sample in a study of cytomegalovirus exposure and HLA in healthy donors. TCRdb keeps only in-frame clones here, not all; method: immunoSEQ multiplex PCR. Altogether about 130,000 clones are present, 60% to 75% being singletons, with the ten largest covering over 1.5%. Sequenced material: PBMCs. These receptors were collected from a human donor in good health. CDR3s include the opening cysteine and the closing phenylalanine or tryptophan. The D gene is left open where the match is weak. Only some rows state a clone size, as once, few, many or a class for expanded clones.

few	TRBV7-9	TRBD2	TRBJ2-1	CASSRTSGREGRSYNEQFF	TGTGCCAGCAGTCGGACTAGCGGGAGGGAGGGAAGGTCCTACAATGAGCAGTTCTTC
few	TRBV7-3	TRBD1	TRBJ2-6	CASSPDRATGANVLTF	TGTGCCAGCAGCCCCGACAGGGCAACTGGGGCCAACGTCCTGACTTTC
NA	TRBV7-2	NA	TRBJ2-1	CASSLELRDYNEQFF	TGTGCCAGCAGCTTAGAGCTCAGGGACTACAATGAGCAGTTCTTC
once	TRBV2	NA	TRBJ2-1	CASSENRAGNEQFF	TGTGCCAGCAGTGAAAACAGGGCGGGTAATGAGCAGTTCTTC
NA	TRBV7-8	TRBD1	TRBJ2-5	CASSLQTGEETQYF	TGTGCCAGCAGCCTTCAGACAGGGGAAGAGACCCAGTACTTC
NA	TRBV4-1	TRBD1	TRBJ2-7	CASSQAQGAIYEQYF	TGCGCCAGCAGCCAAGCGCAGGGGGCCATCTACGAGCAGTACTTC
NA	TRBV6-5	NA	TRBJ2-7	CASGRPYEQYF	TGTGCCAGCGGGAGGCCGTACGAGCAGTACTTC
NA	TRBV9	TRBD2	TRBJ2-3	CASSVGRAGPDTQYF	TGTGCCAGCAGCGTAGGGCGAGCGGGGCCAGATACGCAGTATTTT
NA	TRBV19	TRBD1	TRBJ1-1	CASSLPQQGWTEAFF	TGTGCCAGTAGTCTTCCTCAACAGGGGTGGACTGAAGCTTTCTTT
NA	TRBV28	TRBD2	TRBJ2-2	CASSSGTSGSNTGELFF	TGTGCCAGCAGTTCCGGGACTAGCGGGTCGAACACCGGGGAGCTGTTTTTT
NA	TRBV11-2	NA	TRBJ2-3	CASSPIARTDTQYF	TGTGCCAGCAGCCCGATAGCGCGCACAGATACGCAGTATTTT
NA	TRBV11-2	NA	TRBJ2-7	CASSPLAGRGYEQYF	TGTGCCAGCAGCCCATTAGCCGGGAGAGGGTACGAGCAGTACTTC
NA	TRBV7-7	NA	TRBJ2-1	CASSFSPGSEQFF	TGTGCCAGCAGCTTTTCCCCGGGAAGCGAGCAGTTCTTC
few	TRBV6-1	NA	TRBJ2-3	CASSRGGTDTQYF	TGTGCCAGCAGCAGGGGGGGCACAGATACGCAGTATTTT
NA	TRBV6-1	NA	TRBJ1-5	CASRGQNNQPQHF	TGTGCCAGCAGGGGCCAGAACAATCAGCCCCAGCATTTT
NA	TRBV6-5	TRBD1	TRBJ1-4	CASSYQPQGANEKLFF	TGTGCCAGCAGTTATCAACCGCAGGGGGCTAATGAAAAACTGTTTTTT
few	TRBV29-1	TRBD2	TRBJ2-5	CSVEGLAGETQYF	TGCAGCGTTGAAGGACTAGCTGGAGAGACCCAGTACTTC
few	TRBV5-6	TRBD2	TRBJ2-1	CASSPGGNEQFF	TGTGCCAGCAGCCCGGGGGGCAATGAGCAGTTCTTC
NA	TRBV2	TRBD1	TRBJ2-3	CASSGGQRDTQYF	TGTGCCAGCAGTGGGGGACAGAGAGATACGCAGTATTTT
NA	TRBV6-5	TRBD1	TRBJ2-5	CASSLGGQVQETQYF	TGTGCCAGCAGCCTAGGGGGACAGGTTCAAGAGACCCAGTACTTC
once	TRBV11-2	NA	TRBJ2-1	CASSREASEVNEQFF	TGTGCCAGCAGCCGAGAGGCGAGTGAGGTTAATGAGCAGTTCTTC
once	TRBV19	TRBD1	TRBJ2-3	CASTTGTGSGTDTQYF	TGTGCCAGTACCACCGGGACAGGGTCAGGGACAGATACGCAGTATTTT
few	TRBV27	NA	TRBJ2-7	CASSLRARSYEQYF	TGTGCCAGCAGTTTGAGGGCCCGCTCCTACGAGCAGTACTTC
few	TRBV18	NA	TRBJ2-1	CASAQGGFYNEQFF	TGTGCCAGCGCACAGGGAGGATTCTACAATGAGCAGTTCTTC
once	TRBV9	TRBD2	TRBJ2-1	CASSVARTSDYNEQFF	TGTGCCAGCAGCGTAGCCCGGACTAGCGACTACAATGAGCAGTTCTTC
NA	TRBV5-4	NA	TRBJ2-7	CASSLGAGQGSGQYF	TGTGCCAGCAGCTTAGGGGCTGGGCAAGGATCTGGGCAGTACTTC
NA	TRBV6-1	TRBD2	TRBJ2-1	CASSAREGNEQFF	TGTGCCAGCAGTGCAAGGGAGGGGAATGAGCAGTTCTTC
NA	TRBV5-1	TRBD2	TRBJ2-7	CASSSLAGGSYEQYF	TGCGCCAGCAGCTCTCTAGCGGGAGGCTCCTACGAGCAGTACTTC
NA	TRBV5-4	NA	TRBJ2-6	CASSVNYWREPSGANVLTF	TGTGCCAGCAGCGTCAATTACTGGCGGGAACCCTCTGGGGCCAACGTCCTGACTTTC